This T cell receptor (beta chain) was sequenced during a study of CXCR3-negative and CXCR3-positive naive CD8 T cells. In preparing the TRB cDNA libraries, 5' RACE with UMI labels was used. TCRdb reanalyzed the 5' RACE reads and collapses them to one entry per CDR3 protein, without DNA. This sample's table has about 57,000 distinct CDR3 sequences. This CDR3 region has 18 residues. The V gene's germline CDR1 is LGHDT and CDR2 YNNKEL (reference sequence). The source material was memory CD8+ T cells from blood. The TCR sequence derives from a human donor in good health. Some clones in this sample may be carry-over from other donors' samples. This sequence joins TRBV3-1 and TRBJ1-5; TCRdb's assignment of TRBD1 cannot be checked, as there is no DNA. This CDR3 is CASSQDGWTARTYQPQHF.